What follows are 24 T cell receptor beta chains derived from one specimen sequenced in a study of blood T cell repertoires in COVID-19 (TCRdb year 2020). The library relied on the immunoSEQ multiplex PCR assay. As stored in TCRdb, this immuneACCESS dataset retains in-frame rearrangements with V and J assigned. A fraction of the clones does not appear; measured against another copy, unresolved V genes explain less than half of the discrepancy, and the remainder lacks a known reason. This sample lists 65,000 to 85,000 clones; roughly nine tenths were detected once. About 8.9% of the sample is taken by the ten largest. Sequencing was carried out using peripheral blood. These TCRs come from a middle-aged man with active COVID-19.

The rearrangement joins TRBV7-2 to TRBJ1-6, with D unresolved. Germline V lookup: CDR1 SGHTA, CDR2 FQGNSA. Between the trimmed V and J ends, which lost 3 bases and 8 bases, there was a span of 8 bases. CDR3 length: 13 residues. The CDR3 DNA reads as TGTGCCAGCAGCTTCGGCGCGGATTCACCCCTCCACTTT. Translation gives CASSFGADSPLHF.

The chain uses TRBV7-9 and TRBJ2-1; 9 bases match TRBD2. Germline CDR1 reads SEHNR; CDR2 reads FQNEAQ (reference sequence). J was trimmed by 3 bases and V by 6 bases; bases with no gene match: 9. This CDR3 comprises 16 residues. The CDR3 spells CASRPFGGGDYNEQFF. CDR3 DNA sequence: TGTGCCAGCAGGCCTTTTGGCGGGGGGGACTACAATGAGCAGTTCTTC. Full variable domain (outside the CDR3, taken from reference TRBV7-9 and TRBJ2-1): DTGVSQNPRHKITKRGQNVTFRCDPISEHNRLYWYRQTLGQGPEFLTYFQNEAQLEKSRLLSDRFSAERPKGSFSTLEIQRTEQGDSAMYLCASRPFGGGDYNEQFFGPGTRLTVL.

J is TRBJ2-1 and V is TRBV9, with 13 bases aligning to TRBD2. With V trimmed by 0 bases and J by 5 bases, 8 bases remained unmatched. Germline lookup yields CDR1 SGDLS and CDR2 YYNGEE. The CDR3 is 18 amino acids. The CDR3 nucleotides are TGTGCCAGCAGCGTAGGGCCCCTCGGACTAGCGGGGGACAATGAGCAGTTCTTC. This codes for CASSVGPLGLAGDNEQFF. Together with reference TRBV9 and TRBJ2-1, the CDR3 gives the full variable domain: DSGVTQTPKHLITATGQRVTLRCSPRSGDLSVYWYQQSLDQGLQFLIQYYNGEERAKGNILERFSAQQFPDLHSELNLSSLELGDSALYFCASSVGPLGLAGDNEQFFGPGTRLTVL.

This sequence joins TRBV5-4 and TRBJ1-5; TRBD1 aligns across 11 bases. Germline V gene sequence: CDR1 SGHNT, CDR2 YYREEE (reference sequence). The ends lost 1 base at V and 5 bases at J; junction bases unmatched: 5. This CDR3 contains 16 residues. CDR3 amino acids: CASSLTGTGGYQPQHF. CDR3 coding DNA: TGTGCCAGCAGCTTGACCGGGACAGGGGGTTATCAGCCCCAGCATTTT. Supplemented by reference TRBV5-4 and TRBJ1-5, the full variable domain reads ETGVTQSPTHLIKTRGQQVTLRCSSQSGHNTVSWYQQALGQGPQFIFQYYREEENGRGNFPPRFSGLQFPNYSSELNVNALELDDSALYLCASSLTGTGGYQPQHFGDGTRLSIL.

The chain recombines TRBV9 with TRBJ2-5, with TRBD2 matching over 11 bases. The CDR3 totals 12 residues. From germline, CDR1 is SGDLS and CDR2 YYNGEE. Unmatched junction bases numbered 3, after V lost 7 bases and J lost 7 bases. CDR3 nucleotide sequence: TGTGCCAGCTCCGGGACTAGCGGGACCCAGTACTTC. Amino acids: CASSGTSGTQYF. Filled out from reference TRBV9 and TRBJ2-5, the complete variable domain reads DSGVTQTPKHLITATGQRVTLRCSPRSGDLSVYWYQQSLDQGLQFLIQYYNGEERAKGNILERFSAQQFPDLHSELNLSSLELGDSALYFCASSGTSGTQYFGPGTRLLVL.

This clone was observed a single time. The chain is built from TRBV5-1 and TRBJ1-1; D is possibly TRBD1 (6 bases). Germline CDR1 is SGHRS and CDR2 is YFSETQ. V lost 2 bases to trimming and J lost 5 bases, with 13 bases between them. CDR3 length: 14 amino acids. The CDR3 DNA reads TGCGCCAGCAGCTTCGTGGACAGTTCGACTGAAGCTTTCTTT. It codes for CASSFVDSSTEAFF.

The genes are TRBV21-1 and TRBJ2-1; the table's D call of TRBD2 was not tested on the DNA. TRBV21-1 constitutes a pseudogene. The CDR3 runs to 12 residues. The CDR3 region is CASSKGDNEQFF. DNA for the CDR3: TGTGCCAGCAGCAAAGGAGACAATGAGCAGTTCTTC.

This clone was picked up one time. The J gene is TRBJ1-4, the V gene TRBV5-1; 7 bases match TRBD1. This CDR3 contains 16 residues. The V gene end was trimmed by 0 bases and the J gene end by 6 bases; junction bases not matched to a gene: 8. From germline, CDR1 is SGHRS and CDR2 YFSETQ. As DNA, the CDR3 is TGCGCCAGCAGCTTGGGGAGGTGGGACAGTGATGAAAAACTGTTTTTT. Amino acids: CASSLGRWDSDEKLFF.

This chain joins TRBV28 and TRBJ1-4, with unresolved D. CDR1 and CDR2 (germline): MDHEN, SYDVKM. This CDR3 has 13 residues. The V end lost 6 bases, the J end lost 5 bases, and 10 bases lay between the germline ends. In nucleotides, the CDR3 is TGTGCCAGCAGACAATCGGGGAATGAAAAACTGTTTTTT. It specifies CASRQSGNEKLFF.

The rearrangement links TRBV3-1 (or the pseudogene TRBV3-2) to TRBJ2-1, with 7 bases that match TRBD1. The germline V gene encodes CDR1 LGHDT and CDR2 YNNKEL (reference sequence). The CDR3 length is 14 residues. V dropped 4 bases and J dropped 5; count of bases not matched to a gene: 5. CDR3 sequence: CASSPIDRDNEQFF. The DNA of the CDR3 is TGTGCCAGCAGCCCGATCGACAGGGACAATGAGCAGTTCTTC.

This clone was recorded only once. The J gene is TRBJ2-1, the V gene TRBV19, with D perhaps TRBD2 (6 bases). Trimming pared 9 bases from V and 8 bases from J, leaving 8 bases between. CDR3 length: 10 amino acids. Germline CDR1 reads LNHDA; CDR2 reads SQIVND (reference sequence). For the CDR3, the DNA is TGTGCCAGCGGGACTCATGAGCAGTTCTTC. This sequence encodes CASGTHEQFF.

The chain couples TRBV3-1 (or the pseudogene TRBV3-2) to TRBJ1-6; D gene uncertain. V shed 6 bases and J shed 5 bases, with 11 bases lying between them. Germline V gene sequence: CDR1 LGHDT, CDR2 YNNKEL (reference sequence). The CDR3 has 14 amino acids. The CDR3 DNA is TGTGCCAGCAGGAGGGTCTCGAATAATTCACCCCTCCACTTT. It codes for CASRRVSNNSPLHF.

This rearrangement joins TRBV2 to TRBJ2-3, with a weak D call TRBD2 (7 bases). The CDR3 runs to 12 residues. Deletions cut 11 bases from V and 2 bases from J, with 11 bases between. Germline CDR1 reads SNHLY; CDR2 reads FYNNEI. The DNA of the CDR3 is TGTGCCGGGCGGGGGCCCACAGATACGCAGTATTTT. This encodes CAGRGPTDTQYF.

V is TRBV7-2 and J is TRBJ2-1; possible D gene TRBD1, 6 bases. The germline V and J ends were trimmed by 1 base and 8 bases, with 9 bases remaining between them. Germline V gene lookup returns CDR1 SGHTA and CDR2 FQGNSA. This CDR3 is 13 amino acids long. CDR3 DNA sequence: TGTGCCAGCAGCTTAGACAGGGAGCATGAGCAGTTCTTC. Translation: CASSLDREHEQFF.

The rearrangement uses TRBV29-1 and TRBJ2-7, with D perhaps matching TRBD2 (5 bases). This CDR3 contains 12 residues. Germline V lookup: CDR1 SQVTM, CDR2 ANQGSEA. The V gene lost 5 bases and the J gene lost 3 bases, with 11 bases spanning the gap. The CDR3 coding sequence is TGCAGCGTTTGGAGCGCGGGCTACGAGCAGTACTTC. Residues: CSVWSAGYEQYF.

This clone was seen a handful of times. The rearrangement joins TRBV19 to TRBJ1-5, with D possibly matching TRBD1 (5 bases). Trimming left V 4 bases short and J 3 bases short, with 10 bases between. The V gene's germline CDR1 is LNHDA and CDR2 SQIVND (reference sequence). The CDR3 runs to 14 residues. CDR3 amino acids: CASSKRGPNQPQHF. DNA of the CDR3: TGTGCCAGTAGTAAAAGGGGCCCCAATCAGCCCCAGCATTTT.

This clone was detected only a few times. This chain uses TRBV5-6 with TRBJ2-2; 9 bases match TRBD1. The CDR3 length is 15 residues. V shed 5 bases, J shed 3 bases, and the junction held 5 bases outside the gene matches. The germline CDR1 and CDR2 sequences are SGHDT and YYEEEE. The CDR3 sequence is CASSRDRDHTGELFF. In DNA, the CDR3 is TGTGCCAGCAGTCGGGACAGGGACCACACCGGGGAGCTGTTTTTT.

The V and J genes are TRBV3-1 (or the pseudogene TRBV3-2) and TRBJ1-5; TRBD1 is a possible D gene (5 bases). CDR1 and CDR2 from the germline V gene are LGHDT and YNNKEL (reference sequence). There are 14 residues in the CDR3. Deletions cut 3 bases from V and 4 bases from J, with 10 bases between. The CDR3 nucleotides read TGTGCCAGCAGCCAGACGGGGGGGAATCAGCCCCAGCATTTT. Translated, it gives CASSQTGGNQPQHF.

The chain combines TRBV19 with TRBJ1-1; 7 bases agree with TRBD1. The V gene end was trimmed by 4 bases and the J gene end by 6 bases; junction bases not matched to a gene: 14. Germline CDR1 is LNHDA and CDR2 is SQIVND (reference sequence). The CDR3 length is 16 residues. This chain's CDR3 is CASSNNRGRDFAEAFF. CDR3 DNA sequence: TGTGCCAGTAGTAACAACAGGGGAAGGGATTTCGCTGAAGCTTTCTTT.

This chain connects TRBV7-9 to TRBJ1-2, with 9 nucleotides matching TRBD1. The CDR3 runs to 17 residues. Germline-derived CDR1 and CDR2 are SEHNR and FQNEAQ (reference sequence). V shed 5 bases, J shed 5 bases, and the junction held 15 bases outside the gene matches. The CDR3 nucleotides read TGTGCCAGCAGCCCCGGGACAGGGCTAAAGCTAACGTATGGCTACACCTTC. Protein product: CASSPGTGLKLTYGYTF.

This clone came up once. The V gene is TRBV5-1, the J gene TRBJ2-1; 12 bases agree with TRBD1. The trim removed 7 bases at V and 4 bases at J, leaving 3 bases unmatched. From germline, CDR1 is SGHRS and CDR2 YFSETQ. There are 14 residues in the CDR3. As DNA, the CDR3 is TGCGCCAGCTCGGGACAGGGGGCGTACAATGAGCAGTTCTTC. Protein: CASSGQGAYNEQFF.

This sequence joins TRBV10-3 and TRBJ1-1; the D is unclear. Germline-derived CDR1 and CDR2 are ENHRY and SYGVKD. The V gene lost 2 bases and the J gene lost 3 bases, with 10 bases spanning the gap. This CDR3 has 14 residues. CDR3 sequence (DNA): TGTGCCATCAGTGAGGCCAGGTTCTACACTGAAGCTTTCTTT. This encodes CAISEARFYTEAFF.

This chain links TRBV18 with TRBJ1-6; unclear D gene. With 5 bases removed from V and 0 bases from J, the gap between germline ends came to 8 bases. CDR1 and CDR2 from the germline V gene are KGHSH and LQKENI. The CDR3 is 15 amino acids. This chain's CDR3 is CASSTLDSYNSPLHF. Written as DNA, the CDR3 is TGTGCCAGCTCAACCCTAGACTCCTATAATTCACCCCTCCACTTT. Full variable domain (missing parts from reference TRBV18 and TRBJ1-6): NAGVMQNPRHLVRRRGQEARLRCSPMKGHSHVYWYRQLPEEGLKFMVYLQKENIIDESGMPKERFSAEFPKEGPSILRIQQVVRGDSAAYFCASSTLDSYNSPLHFGNGTRLTVT.

The rearrangement joins TRBV25-1 to TRBJ1-1, with D uncertain. The CDR3 sequence is 13 residues long. Germline V gene lookup returns CDR1 MGHDK and CDR2 SYGVNS. V gave up 3 bases and J gave up 1 base, with 6 bases separating them. In DNA, the CDR3 is TGTGCCAGCAGTGAGAGGGAGAACACTGAAGCTTTCTTT. This gives the protein CASSERENTEAFF.